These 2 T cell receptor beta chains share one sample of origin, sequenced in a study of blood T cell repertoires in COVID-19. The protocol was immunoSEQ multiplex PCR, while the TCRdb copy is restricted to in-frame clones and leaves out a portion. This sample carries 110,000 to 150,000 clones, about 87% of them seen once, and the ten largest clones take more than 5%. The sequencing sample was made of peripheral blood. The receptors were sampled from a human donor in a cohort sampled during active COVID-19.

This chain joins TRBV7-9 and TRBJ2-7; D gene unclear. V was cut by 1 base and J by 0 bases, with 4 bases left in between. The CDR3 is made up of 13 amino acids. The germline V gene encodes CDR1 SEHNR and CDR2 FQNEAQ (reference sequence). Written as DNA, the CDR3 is TGTGCCAGCAGCTTAGGACACTCCTACGAGCAGTACTTC. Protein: CASSLGHSYEQYF.

The CDR3 loop reads CASRMGLADNEQFF. CDR3 DNA: TGTGCCAGCAGGATGGGACTAGCGGACAATGAGCAGTTCTTC. This chain uses TRBV7-9 with TRBJ2-1, with 11 bases fitting TRBD2. Germline V lookup: CDR1 SEHNR, CDR2 FQNEAQ (reference sequence). CDR3 size: 14 residues. Trimming removed 6 bases from V and 5 bases from J; junction bases left unmatched: 3.